This T cell receptor beta chain was identified during a study of blood T cell repertoires in COVID-19. Study context: Sites across the United States, Italy and Spain contributed samples from acute and convalescent COVID-19. PBMCs, B-cell-depleted T cells, or T cells were the source of the cDNA or gDNA that made up the material.

Authors' analysis steps: Researchers report that nucleated cell counts were estimated from reference gene primer amplification. Profiling relied on immunoSEQ multiplex PCR, and the TCRdb table lists in-frame clones only, not all of them. The DNA was the basis for D and trimming; V, J and clone size are from that table. The sample lists some 98,000 clones; about 80% were seen once. Source material: peripheral blood. The TCR originated in a man between 65 and 80 years old with acute or convalescent COVID-19.

The CDR3 region has the DNA TGTGCCAGCAGTGAGTACCAGCGGGGGCCAGCTAGCACAGATACGCAGTATTTT. Translated, it gives CASSEYQRGPASTDTQYF. V gene TRBV25-1 combines with J gene TRBJ2-3; 8 nucleotides line up with TRBD2. The CDR3 is made up of 18 amino acids. Losses at the gene ends were 3 bases for V and 0 bases for J; bases not matched to a gene: 11. Germline V CDR1 and CDR2: MGHDK, SYGVNS.